The 30 T cell receptor beta chains below come from one sample, sequenced in a study of T cells in Graves' hyperthyroidism and ophthalmopathy. Amplified regions were TCR beta CDR3 sequences from RNA transcripts. RT-PCR in the first round (using the HTBI primer set) targeted the TCR CDR3. TCRdb recomputed calls from the multiplex PCR reads with MiXCR, one row per CDR3 protein. The repertoire holds roughly 500,000 distinct CDR3 sequences, 24% seen once, with around 11% in the top ten. Source material: blood. The receptors come from a woman aged 25 to 39 with Graves' ophthalmopathy.

There are many counts of this clonotype. CDR3: CSAIDRDLYEQYF. The CDR3 region has the DNA TGCAGTGCTATCGACAGAGACCTCTACGAGCAGTACTTC. The J gene is TRBJ2-7, the V gene TRBV20-1, with D perhaps matching TRBD1 (5 bases). Germline lookup yields CDR1 DFQATT and CDR2 SNEGSKA (reference sequence). CDR3 size: 13 residues. V lost 4 bases, J lost 3 bases, and 13 bases lay in between.

This clonotype was recorded many times. The chain employs TRBV7-8 and TRBJ1-2; 8 bases fit TRBD1. This CDR3 has 15 amino acids. J lost 7 bases, V lost 5 bases, and 12 bases had no gene match. Germline CDR1 is SGHVS and CDR2 is FQNEAQ. CDR3 sequence (DNA): TGTGCCAGCAGCCCTACAGGGGGAGGGTGGTTTGGCTACACCTTC. Its protein product is CASSPTGGGWFGYTF.

The gene calls are TRBV9 and TRBJ2-5; no definite D call. Per germline, CDR1 SGDLS and CDR2 YYNGEE. V lost 0 bases, J lost 5 bases, and 8 bases lay in between. The CDR3 covers 13 residues. The CDR3 nucleotides are TGTGCCAGCAGCGTAGATGTCCAGGAGACCCAGTACTTC. Translating gives CASSVDVQETQYF. The full variable domain, with the rest looked up from reference TRBV9 and TRBJ2-5, is DSGVTQTPKHLITATGQRVTLRCSPRSGDLSVYWYQQSLDQGLQFLIQYYNGEERAKGNILERFSAQQFPDLHSELNLSSLELGDSALYFCASSVDVQETQYFGPGTRLLVL.

In its sample, this clonotype was seen many times. The V call is TRBV19, the J call TRBJ1-1; no clear D gene. The ends were cut back, 5 bases at V and 5 bases at J, with 15 bases in the middle. The CDR3 is made up of 14 amino acids. CDR1 LNHDA and CDR2 SQIVND come from the germline V gene (reference sequence). The CDR3 DNA is TGTGCCAGTAGTCCTATCTCACTTGGGACTGAAGCTTTCTTT. It specifies CASSPISLGTEAFF.

This clonotype has more than one count but fewer than ten. Here the CDR3 reads CSARDSNLNTEAFF. The CDR3 region has the DNA TGCAGTGCTAGGGACAGCAACTTGAACACTGAAGCTTTCTTT. The rearrangement uses TRBV20-1 and TRBJ1-1; a weak D match, TRBD1 (6 bases). Per germline, CDR1 DFQATT and CDR2 SNEGSKA (reference sequence). Trimming cost V 3 bases and J 0 bases, with 11 bases left between them. This CDR3 spans 14 amino acids.

This clonotype was recorded many times. The genes are TRBV5-1 and TRBJ2-5; a weak D match, TRBD2 (5 bases). Trimming took 4 bases from V and 5 from J, leaving 15 bases between them. The CDR3 is made up of 14 amino acids. CDR1 and CDR2 from the germline V gene are SGHRS and YFSETQ. The CDR3 DNA is TGCGCCAGCAGCCTCCTGGGGAGCGGCGAGACCCAGTACTTC. Amino acids: CASSLLGSGETQYF.

This clonotype was recorded at least ten times. The rearrangement uses TRBV19 and TRBJ1-1; D not certain. Germline assignment: CDR1 LNHDA and CDR2 SQIVND (reference sequence). The CDR3 has 13 amino acids. V lost 6 bases and J lost 0, with 8 bases in between. Here the CDR3 reads CASRTYLNTEAFF. CDR3 in DNA: TGTGCCAGTAGAACATATCTGAACACTGAAGCTTTCTTT.

The chain employs TRBV20-1 and TRBJ2-2, with 7 bases fitting TRBD1. The CDR3 contains 15 residues. Germline CDR1 reads DFQATT; CDR2 reads SNEGSKA (reference sequence). The V and J ends lost 0 bases and 0 bases, in that order; junction bases with no gene match: 1. The CDR3 region is CSAREGGPNTGELFF. The CDR3 DNA reads as TGCAGTGCTAGAGAAGGGGGCCCGAACACCGGGGAGCTGTTTTTT.

This clonotype was seen ten or more times. V is TRBV9 and J is TRBJ1-1; D may be TRBD1 (5 bases). The germline CDR1 and CDR2 sequences are SGDLS and YYNGEE. This CDR3 has 14 residues. The V and J ends lost 4 bases and 8 bases respectively, with 18 bases between them. The DNA of the CDR3 is TGTGCCAGCAGCCCCGGGACCGCAGACCCCGAAGCTTTCTTT. Translation: CASSPGTADPEAFF.

The chain links TRBV2 to TRBJ1-2; no reliable D call. The CDR3 has 12 residues. V lost 4 bases and J lost 4, with 7 bases in between. In germline, CDR1 is SNHLY, CDR2 FYNNEI. The CDR3 bases are TGTGCCAGCAGTGTCCAGATCTATGGCTACACCTTC. Translated, it gives CASSVQIYGYTF.

This clonotype has a count of ten or more. V gene TRBV20-1 combines with J gene TRBJ2-2; 12 nucleotides align to TRBD1. The CDR3 loop spans 14 amino acids. The trim removed 6 bases at V and 5 bases at J, leaving 4 bases unmatched. Germline CDR1 and CDR2: DFQATT and SNEGSKA (reference sequence). The CDR3 loop reads CSAPGQGATGELFF. The CDR3 DNA is TGCAGTGCCCCGGGACAGGGGGCGACCGGGGAGCTGTTTTTT.

This clonotype was seen ten or more times. The chain links TRBV5-1 to TRBJ1-2, with D possibly being TRBD1 (5 bases). The CDR3 has 16 amino acids. The V gene lost 0 bases and the J gene lost 2 bases, with 14 bases spanning the gap. Germline V gene sequence: CDR1 SGHRS, CDR2 YFSETQ. The CDR3 is CASSLAVAGRNYGYTF. DNA for the CDR3: TGCGCCAGCAGCTTGGCCGTGGCGGGGCGGAACTATGGCTACACCTTC.

This clonotype was detected a few times. One end of the junction is discordant with germline, which a read error may explain. V is TRBV29-1 and J is TRBJ1-1, with 7 bases aligning to TRBD1. Germline CDR1 SQVTM, CDR2 ANQGSEA. The CDR3 contains 10 residues. CDR3: CSVDPGDRRF. The CDR3 DNA is TGCAGCGTTGACCCTGGGGACAGACGATTT.

This rearrangement joins TRBV11-2 to TRBJ2-1, with a possible D match to TRBD1 (5 bases). V was trimmed by 0 bases and J by 15 bases, leaving 12 bases between them. The CDR3 sequence is 12 residues long. CDR1 SGHAT and CDR2 FQNNGV come from the germline V gene. CDR3 protein: CASSLDQGLAFF. CDR3 bases: TGTGCCAGCAGCTTAGACCAGGGTCTGGCGTTCTTC.

The CDR3 sequence is CASSPWRGEQYF. CDR3 coding DNA: TGTGCCAGCAGCCCGTGGAGGGGCGAGCAGTACTTC. V and J are TRBV12-3 or TRBV12-4 and TRBJ2-7; TRBD2 might be the D (6 bases). The V end lost 6 bases, the J end lost 6 bases, and 12 bases lay between the germline ends. The CDR3 consists of 12 residues.

This clonotype was seen only once. This chain joins TRBV4-1 and TRBJ2-7; perhaps TRBD1 as D (7 bases). Germline values: CDR1 MGHRA, CDR2 YSYEKL. The CDR3 totals 14 residues. V dropped 0 bases and J dropped 6 bases, with 12 bases sitting between them. CDR3 coding DNA: TGCGCCAGCAGCCAAGATGGAGGGGGCGGCGAGCAGTACTTC. This encodes CASSQDGGGGEQYF.

The sample holds a few counts of this clonotype. The V and J genes are TRBV9 and TRBJ1-1, with D possibly TRBD1 on 6 matching bases. Germline assignment: CDR1 SGDLS and CDR2 YYNGEE. V was shortened by 0 bases and J by 1 base, with 16 bases between the two germline ends. This CDR3 contains 17 residues. The CDR3 DNA reads as TGTGCCAGCAGCGTAGGCGCGGCAGGGGAAGGGAACACTGAAGCTTTCTTT. Amino acids: CASSVGAAGEGNTEAFF. Drawing the rest from reference TRBV9 and TRBJ1-1, the complete variable domain is DSGVTQTPKHLITATGQRVTLRCSPRSGDLSVYWYQQSLDQGLQFLIQYYNGEERAKGNILERFSAQQFPDLHSELNLSSLELGDSALYFCASSVGAAGEGNTEAFFGQGTRLTVV.

This clonotype was recorded a few times. V usage is TRBV6-2 or TRBV6-3 and J usage is TRBJ2-7; D gene uncertain. Germline V gene lookup returns CDR1 MNHEY and CDR2 SVGEGT. The CDR3 extends over 14 amino acids. The V gene lost 4 bases and the J gene lost 3 bases, with 13 bases spanning the gap. DNA of the CDR3: TGTGCCAGCAGTTTCCGGAGAGAAGGCTACGAGCAGTACTTC. This codes for CASSFRREGYEQYF.

The rearrangement uses TRBV11-2 and TRBJ2-5, with 8 bases identical to TRBD2. The CDR3 is 13 residues long. The trim removed 7 bases at V and 5 bases at J, leaving 6 bases unmatched. Germline CDR1 is SGHAT and CDR2 is FQNNGV. The CDR3 spells CASNLGLVETQYF. DNA of the CDR3: TGTGCCAGCAACCTGGGACTAGTTGAGACCCAGTACTTC. The full variable domain, rest sourced from reference TRBV11-2 and TRBJ2-5, is EAGVAQSPRYKIIEKRQSVAFWCNPISGHATLYWYQQILGQGPKLLIQFQNNGVVDDSQLPKDRFSAERLKGVDSTLKIQPAKLEDSAVYLCASNLGLVETQYFGPGTRLLVL.

The sample holds one count of this clonotype. The chain has TRBV28 and TRBJ1-2; D is uncertain. CDR1 MDHEN and CDR2 SYDVKM come from the germline V gene. Between the trimmed V and J ends, which lost 7 bases and 5 bases, there was a span of 11 bases. The CDR3 sequence is 12 residues long. CDR3 residues: CASKVEGYGYTF. The CDR3, as DNA: TGTGCCAGCAAAGTGGAGGGATATGGCTACACCTTC.

CDR3 sequence (DNA): TGTGCCAGCAGGCCCCGGGACAGGGAGAACACCGGGGAGCTGTTTTTT. It codes for CASRPRDRENTGELFF. The chain couples TRBV11-2 to TRBJ2-2; 9 nucleotides match TRBD1. Germline CDR1 is SGHAT and CDR2 is FQNNGV. Trimming removed 6 bases from V and 1 base from J; junction bases left unmatched: 6. CDR3 length equals 16 residues.

This clonotype was observed many times. The chain uses TRBV15 and TRBJ2-6, with 9 bases aligning to TRBD1. The V gene's germline CDR1 is LNHNV and CDR2 YYDKDF (reference sequence). This CDR3 is built from 15 residues. The CDR3 DNA reads TGTGCTGCCGGGACAGGGCCACCTGGGGCCAACGTCCTGACTTTC. This encodes CAAGTGPPGANVLTF. The whole variable domain, filled in from reference TRBV15 and TRBJ2-6, reads DAMVIQNPRYQVTQFGKPVTLSCSQTLNHNVMYWYQQKSSQAPKLLFHYYDKDFNNEADTPDNFQSRRPNTSFCFLDIRSPGLGDTAMYLCAAGTGPPGANVLTFGAGSRLTVL.

This clonotype came up many times. V usage is TRBV11-1 and J usage is TRBJ2-7, with D hard to call. Germline values: CDR1 SGHAT, CDR2 FQDESV (reference sequence). V dropped 1 base and J dropped 2 bases, with 15 bases sitting between them. The CDR3 has 16 residues. CDR3 in DNA: TGTGCCAGCAGCTTAGGATCTGACTTCCGAACCTACGAGCAGTACTTC. It encodes CASSLGSDFRTYEQYF. The full variable domain, completed using reference TRBV11-1 and TRBJ2-7, is EAEVAQSPRYKITEKSQAVAFWCDPISGHATLYWYRQILGQGPELLVQFQDESVVDDSQLPKDRFSAERLKGVDSTLKIQPAELGDSAMYLCASSLGSDFRTYEQYFGPGTRLTVT.

The V and J genes are TRBV5-1 and TRBJ1-6; 12 nucleotides agree with TRBD1. The junction had 4 bases not matched to a gene; V was cut back by 4 bases and J by 11 bases. The CDR3 has 14 residues. Germline V CDR1 and CDR2: SGHRS, YFSETQ. The CDR3 reads CASSPGQGATPLHF. In DNA, the CDR3 is TGCGCCAGCAGCCCGGGACAGGGGGCAACACCCCTCCACTTT. Filled out from reference TRBV5-1 and TRBJ1-6, the complete variable domain reads KAGVTQTPRYLIKTRGQQVTLSCSPISGHRSVSWYQQTPGQGLQFLFEYFSETQRNKGNFPGRFSGRQFSNSRSEMNVSTLELGDSALYLCASSPGQGATPLHFGNGTRLTVT.

With regard to this clonotype: Because the CDR3 is missing its conserved closing phenylalanine or tryptophan, this is likely a read error. The chain joins TRBV6-1 to TRBJ2-5; perhaps TRBD2 as D (7 bases). Trimming removed 5 bases from V and 4 bases from J, with 20 bases in between. The CDR3 runs 16 residues. Per the germline V gene, CDR1 is MNHNS and CDR2 is SASEGT. The CDR3 here is CASSTNPGGAGETQYL. In nucleotides, the CDR3 is TGTGCCAGCAGTACAAACCCGGGGGGCGCGGGAGAGACCCAGTACCTC.

This chain connects TRBV12-3 or TRBV12-4 to TRBJ1-6, with 9 bases that match TRBD1. Trimming at V came to 7 bases and at J to 7 bases, leaving 11 bases not matched to a gene. The CDR3 is 16 amino acids. For the CDR3, the DNA is TGTGCCAGCACCTTAGACAGGGGGTCTTGGAATTCACCCCTCCACTTT. Amino acids: CASTLDRGSWNSPLHF.

At least ten counts were recorded for this clonotype. This sequence joins TRBV29-1 and TRBJ1-3; D not resolved. The ends were cut back, 4 bases at V and 0 bases at J, with 7 bases in the middle. The CDR3 sequence is 13 residues long. Germline V gene data show CDR1 as SQVTM and CDR2 as ANQGSEA. The CDR3 loop is CSVGENSGNTIYF. The DNA of the CDR3 is TGCAGCGTTGGGGAGAACTCTGGAAACACCATATATTTT.

On this clonotype itself: A much larger clonotype is one base distant, so this may be a read error. The chain recombines TRBV5-1 with TRBJ2-7, with D perhaps matching TRBD1 (7 bases). Germline lookup yields CDR1 SGHRS and CDR2 YFSETQ. The CDR3 spans 15 residues. V was trimmed by 5 bases and J by 2 bases, leaving 17 bases between them. CDR3 residues: CASSPPGGPTYEQYF. The CDR3 DNA is TGCGCCAGCAGTCCACCAGGGGGGCCTACCTACGAGCAGTACTTC.

This clonotype was picked up a small number of times. This may be a read error, as it is one base from a much larger clone. The chain joins TRBV7-2 to TRBJ1-2; the D gene is possibly TRBD1 (6 bases). Deletions cut 1 base from V and 6 bases from J, with 15 bases between. There are 15 residues in the CDR3. Germline V CDR1 and CDR2: SGHTA, FQGNSA. CDR3 residues: CASSLVSPGTHGYTF. In DNA, the CDR3 is TGTGCCAGCAGCTTAGTGTCCCCAGGGACACATGGCTACACCTTC.

This clonotype has a count of ten or more. This rearrangement joins TRBV15 to TRBJ2-7, with D perhaps TRBD2 (5 bases). Germline loops: CDR1 LNHNV, CDR2 YYDKDF (reference sequence). The CDR3 is 14 amino acids. V dropped 4 bases and J dropped 6 bases, with 16 bases sitting between them. The CDR3: CATSNGETPFEQYF. The CDR3 coding sequence is TGTGCCACCAGCAATGGGGAGACACCCTTCGAGCAGTACTTC.